This T cell receptor (beta chain) was observed in a study of blood T cell repertoires in COVID-19. The overall study: The United States, Italy and Spain provided the acute and convalescent COVID-19 samples.

Method: immunoSEQ multiplex PCR; TCRdb's copy keeps in-frame clones and lacks some. The sample records about 130,000 clones, 70% to 85% being singletons. V shed 5 bases, J shed 6 bases, and the junction held 3 bases outside the gene matches. The germline CDR1 and CDR2 sequences are MNHEY and SMNVEV (reference sequence). This CDR3 is 12 amino acids long. Sequenced: peripheral blood. The V gene is TRBV27, the J gene TRBJ1-2; 7 bases line up with TRBD1. The TCR was taken from a woman aged 50 to 60 with acute or convalescent COVID-19. The DNA of the CDR3 is TGTGCCAGCAGTGGTCAGGGGGATGGCTACACCTTC. It specifies CASSGQGDGYTF.